Following are 4 T cell receptor beta chains from one sample sequenced in a study of shared clonotypes between healthy human individuals. The repertoire was sequenced with immunoSEQ multiplex PCR; TCRdb's copy has only in-frame clones and lacks some. Found here are 1.5 million to 2.5 million clones, about 95% of them singletons; the top ten hold approximately 1%. Naive CD8 cells were CD45RO-negative, positively selected for CCR7, excluding terminally differentiated effector memory CD45RA+ cells. Sequencing was done on a sample of naive CD8+ T cells sorted from blood. These receptors originate from a man aged 18 to 29 in good health.

This chain links TRBV11-2 with TRBJ2-7; 7 bases line up with TRBD2. The length of the CDR3 is 15 residues. Per the germline V gene, CDR1 is SGHAT and CDR2 is FQNNGV. J lost 1 base, V lost 3 bases, and 6 bases had no gene match. CDR3 DNA sequence: TGTGCCAGCAGCTTTGGTTGGGGGGGATCCTACGAGCAGTACTTC. Its translation is CASSFGWGGSYEQYF.

In this sample, this clone turned up once. The gene calls are TRBV7-9 and TRBJ1-1; TRBD1 is a possible D gene (5 bases). The ends were cut back, 5 bases at V and 1 base at J, with 17 bases in the middle. The CDR3 length is 16 residues. Per the germline V gene, CDR1 is SEHNR and CDR2 is FQNEAQ (reference sequence). This chain's CDR3 is CASSAPGLWENTEAFF. Here the CDR3 DNA reads TGTGCCAGCAGCGCACCGGGACTGTGGGAGAACACTGAAGCTTTCTTT.

The chain recombines TRBV4-1 with TRBJ2-3; D is uncertain. This CDR3 contains 14 residues. The V gene lost 0 bases and the J gene lost 3 bases, with 7 bases spanning the gap. CDR1 is MGHRA and CDR2 is YSYEKL in the germline V gene. CDR3 coding DNA: TGCGCCAGCAGCCAAGATGACTGGACAGATACGCAGTATTTT. Encoded protein: CASSQDDWTDTQYF.

The chain is built from TRBV28 and TRBJ1-4, with D hard to call. The CDR3 consists of 12 residues. Germline CDR1 reads MDHEN; CDR2 reads SYDVKM. Trimming pared 6 bases from V and 8 bases from J, leaving 10 bases between. The CDR3, as DNA: TGTGCCAGCAGACCTGATGGAGAAAAACTGTTTTTT. It specifies CASRPDGEKLFF.